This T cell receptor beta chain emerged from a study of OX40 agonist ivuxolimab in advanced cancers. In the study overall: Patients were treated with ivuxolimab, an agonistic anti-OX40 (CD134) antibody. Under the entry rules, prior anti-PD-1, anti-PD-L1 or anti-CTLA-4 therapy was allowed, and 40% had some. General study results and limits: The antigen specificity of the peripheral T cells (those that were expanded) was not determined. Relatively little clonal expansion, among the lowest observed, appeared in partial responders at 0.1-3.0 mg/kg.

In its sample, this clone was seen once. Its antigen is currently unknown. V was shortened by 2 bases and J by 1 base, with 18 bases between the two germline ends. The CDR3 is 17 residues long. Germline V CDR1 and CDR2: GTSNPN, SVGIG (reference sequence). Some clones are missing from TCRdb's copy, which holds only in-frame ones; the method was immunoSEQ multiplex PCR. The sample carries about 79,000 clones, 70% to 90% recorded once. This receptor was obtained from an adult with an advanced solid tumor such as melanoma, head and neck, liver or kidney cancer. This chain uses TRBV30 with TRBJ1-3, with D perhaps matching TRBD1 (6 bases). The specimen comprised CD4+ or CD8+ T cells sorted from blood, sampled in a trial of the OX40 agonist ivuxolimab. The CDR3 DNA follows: TGTGCCTGGAGTCGAAACAGGGATTGGGCTTCTGGAAACACCATATATTTT. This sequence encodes CAWSRNRDWASGNTIYF.